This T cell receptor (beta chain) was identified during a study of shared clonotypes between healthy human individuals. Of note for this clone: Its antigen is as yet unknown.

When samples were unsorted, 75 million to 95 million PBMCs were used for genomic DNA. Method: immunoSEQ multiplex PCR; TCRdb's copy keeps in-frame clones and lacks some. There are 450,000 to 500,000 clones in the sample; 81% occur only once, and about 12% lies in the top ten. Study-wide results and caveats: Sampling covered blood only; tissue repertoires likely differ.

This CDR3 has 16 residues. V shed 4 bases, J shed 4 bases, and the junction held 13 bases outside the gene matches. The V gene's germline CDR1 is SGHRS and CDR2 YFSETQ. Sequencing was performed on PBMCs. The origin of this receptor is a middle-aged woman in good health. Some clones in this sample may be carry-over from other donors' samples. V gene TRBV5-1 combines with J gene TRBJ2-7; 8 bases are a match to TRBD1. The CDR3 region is CASSPGHRDRHYEQYF. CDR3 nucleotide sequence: TGCGCCAGCAGCCCGGGGCACCGGGACAGGCATTACGAGCAGTACTTC.